This T cell receptor (beta chain) was sequenced for a study of PD-1 blockade in mismatch repair-deficient tumors. A few pembrolizumab responders had their TCRs sequenced. The CDR3 is 13 amino acids. The V gene lost 3 bases and the J gene lost 9 bases, with 14 bases spanning the gap. Germline values: CDR1 SGHTA, CDR2 FQGNSA. Data came from immunoSEQ multiplex PCR; TCRdb stores just in-frame clones and leaves some out. The table shows around 30,000 clones, with approximately 80% occurring only once. Sequencing used PBMCs, obtained approximately 6 weeks after starting pembrolizumab. This TCR derives from an adult with mismatch repair-deficient cancer. The chain has TRBV7-2 and TRBJ2-5; D call uncertain. CDR3 region: CASSFPKDGPQYF. CDR3 sequence (DNA): TGTGCCAGCAGCTTCCCCAAAGATGGGCCCCAGTACTTC.